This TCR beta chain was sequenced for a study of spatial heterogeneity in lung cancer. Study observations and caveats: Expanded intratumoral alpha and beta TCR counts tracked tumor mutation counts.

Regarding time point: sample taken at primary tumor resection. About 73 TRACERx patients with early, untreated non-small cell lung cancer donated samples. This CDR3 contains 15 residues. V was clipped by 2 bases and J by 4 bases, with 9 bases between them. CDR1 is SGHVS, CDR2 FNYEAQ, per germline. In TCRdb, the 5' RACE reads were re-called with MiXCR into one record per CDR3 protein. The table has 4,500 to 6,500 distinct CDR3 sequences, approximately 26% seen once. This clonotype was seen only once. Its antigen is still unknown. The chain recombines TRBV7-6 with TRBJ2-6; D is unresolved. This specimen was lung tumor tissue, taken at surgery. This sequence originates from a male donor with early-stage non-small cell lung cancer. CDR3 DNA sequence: TGTGCCAGCAGCTTAACTCCAGCCGGGGCCAACGTCCTGACTTTC. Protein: CASSLTPAGANVLTF.